This T cell receptor (beta chain) was observed in a study of CD8 T cells in ankylosing spondylitis (dated by TCRdb to 2017 to 2019). Background on the whole study: The study set out to find disease-linked TCR variants by profiling T cell receptor beta repertoires in ankylosing spondylitis patients and healthy donors. The full study cohort comprised 25 or so ankylosing spondylitis patients and some 110 healthy donors. Samples of peripheral blood were taken, and for ankylosing spondylitis patients, synovial fluid was collected as well.

On this clonotype: It has no known antigen specificity. Base qualities are not provided; no much larger clone lies one nucleotide away.

The V end gives up 5 bases and the J end 6 bases, leaving 16 bases in the junction not matched to a gene. The CDR3 runs 17 amino acids, cysteine and phenylalanine included. This entry keeps only the CDR3 DNA: 51 bases, framed from base 1. Broad study findings and their caveats: The disease-linked clones showed a CD8+ phenotype and occurred at relatively low frequencies in peripheral blood. Blood from ankylosing spondylitis patients appeared to be characterized by a TCR beta motif composed of eight or nine highly homologous amino acid variants. The disease-linked clones were reported to be significantly enriched in matched synovial fluid samples from ankylosing spondylitis patients. Some motif variants had previously been reported in the synovial fluid and blood of reactive arthritis patients, which suggests shared mechanisms of disease initiation.

The instrument was an Illumina HiSeq 2500. Quantitative 5'-RACE with molecular barcodes was the method used to prepare the TCR beta libraries. For the original study's pipeline: A new computational method based on a probabilistic model of VDJ rearrangement was used to identify disease-linked TCR variants. TCRdb ran its own pipeline on the public reads, namely fastp trimming at Q25 and MiXCR clone calling, and kept in-frame beta chains. Every entry covers one CDR3 protein and lists the most common genes and DNA from its rows. TCRdb, not the original authors, processed these V and J calls. This sample is represented by roughly 670,000 distinct CDR3 sequences; over 15% of them were singletons. Clones ranked in the top ten supply under 20% of the sample.

This TCR was sampled from a male donor with ankylosing spondylitis. The sequence is built from TRBV12-3 or TRBV12-4 and TRBJ2-1, and TRBD2 matches 7 of the central bases. Sequenced input: blood, either unsorted or a sorted T cell fraction (not recorded which). This receptor carries the CDR3 CASSPRGRDGTGNEQFF. The nucleotide sequence is given as TGTGCCAGCAGTCCCCGGGGGAGGGATGGGACGGGCAATGAGCAGTTCTTC.